Below, 27 T cell receptor beta chains from the same sample are listed, as sequenced in a study of CD8+CD57+ T cells in acquired aplastic anemia. The use of genomic DNA as template underpinned the TCR beta VDJ and CDR3 profiling. TCRdb ran MiXCR on the reads and lists one entry per CDR3 protein. The data contain roughly 58,000 distinct CDR3 sequences, about 56% of them singletons. Sequenced sample: sorted CD4+, CD8+, or CD8+CD57+ T cells (not recorded which) from PBMCs. The origin of the receptors is a human donor in good health, serving as a control.

V usage is TRBV15 and J usage is TRBJ1-2; the match to TRBD1 covers 7 bases. Losses at the gene ends were 1 base for V and 8 bases for J; bases not matched to a gene: 4. The CDR3 has 13 amino acids. CDR1 and CDR2 from the germline V gene are LNHNV and YYDKDF (reference sequence). The CDR3 sequence is CATSRAQGDGYTF. The CDR3 DNA follows: TGTGCCACCAGCAGAGCCCAGGGGGACGGCTACACCTTC.

This rearrangement joins TRBV2 to TRBJ2-7, with 7 bases matching TRBD1. The V segment lost 8 bases and the J segment 7 bases; nucleotides outside the gene matches: 8. The CDR3 extends over 12 amino acids. Germline CDR1 SNHLY, CDR2 FYNNEI. DNA for the CDR3: TGTGCCAGCTACAGGGGTGCTGGAGAGCAGTACTTC. It is translated as CASYRGAGEQYF.

This clonotype has a count of ten or more. The genes are TRBV20-1 and TRBJ2-4, with D perhaps TRBD2 (5 bases). Per the germline V gene, CDR1 is DFQATT and CDR2 is SNEGSKA (reference sequence). Trimming pared 5 bases from V and 9 bases from J, leaving 26 bases between. The CDR3 runs 16 residues. Here the CDR3 DNA reads TGCAGTGCTTCCCAAAACCAGCGGTCCGCGGACGGCATTCAGTACTTC. This sequence encodes CSASQNQRSADGIQYF.

This sequence joins TRBV7-9 and TRBJ1-5, with 9 bases lining up with TRBD1. Germline V lookup: CDR1 SEHNR, CDR2 FQNEAQ (reference sequence). The CDR3 is made up of 15 amino acids. The trim removed 1 base at V and 7 bases at J, leaving 5 bases unmatched. The CDR3: CASSLGGTGPQPQHF. The CDR3 nucleotides read TGTGCCAGCAGCTTAGGGGGGACAGGGCCCCAGCCCCAGCATTTT.

The V and J genes are TRBV7-9 and TRBJ2-7; D call uncertain. The CDR3 covers 13 residues. V was trimmed by 1 base and J by 4 bases, leaving 8 bases between them. Germline V gene sequence: CDR1 SEHNR, CDR2 FQNEAQ (reference sequence). CDR3 residues: CASSLGTTYEQYF. DNA for the CDR3: TGTGCCAGCAGCTTAGGGACGACTTACGAGCAGTACTTC. The full variable domain, its missing parts supplied by reference TRBV7-9 and TRBJ2-7, is DTGVSQNPRHKITKRGQNVTFRCDPISEHNRLYWYRQTLGQGPEFLTYFQNEAQLEKSRLLSDRFSAERPKGSFSTLEIQRTEQGDSAMYLCASSLGTTYEQYFGPGTRLTVT.

A few counts support this clonotype. The rearrangement uses TRBV20-1 and TRBJ2-7, with 10 bases that match TRBD2. Germline values: CDR1 DFQATT, CDR2 SNEGSKA (reference sequence). The junction had 3 bases not matched to a gene; V was cut back by 0 bases and J by 7 bases. The CDR3 is 13 amino acids. The CDR3 DNA is TGCAGTGCTAGAGATAGCGGGAGGTCGGAGCAGTACTTC. This gives the protein CSARDSGRSEQYF.

The gene calls are TRBV20-1 and TRBJ2-3; D is unclear. The germline V gene has CDR1 DFQATT and CDR2 SNEGSKA (reference sequence). Trimming left V 8 bases short and J 6 bases short, with 15 bases between. This CDR3 has 12 amino acids. The CDR3 DNA reads as TGCAGTCCCGAGATAGATCGGGATACGCAGTATTTT. As protein: CSPEIDRDTQYF.

This clonotype was counted many times. The chain uses TRBV20-1 and TRBJ2-3; 7 nucleotides match TRBD2. V gave up 0 bases and J gave up 2 bases; unmatched junction bases: 8. The length of the CDR3 is 16 residues. Germline V gene data show CDR1 as DFQATT and CDR2 as SNEGSKA (reference sequence). CDR3 loop: CSARDFASGNTDTQYF. DNA of the CDR3: TGCAGTGCTAGAGATTTTGCTAGCGGAAACACAGATACGCAGTATTTT.

A remark on this clonotype: The conserved closing phenylalanine or tryptophan is absent in this CDR3, likely reflecting a read error. V and J are TRBV29-1 and TRBJ1-1; no firm D call. CDR1 and CDR2 from the germline V gene are SQVTM and ANQGSEA. The V end lost 3 bases, the J end lost 10 bases, and 12 bases lay between the germline ends. The CDR3 has 11 residues. The DNA for the CDR3 is TGCAGCGTTGACGGACGCTACGGAGCTTTCCTT. Protein: CSVDGRYGAFL.

This clonotype was detected ten times or more. This sequence joins TRBV5-4 and TRBJ2-2; 10 positions agree with TRBD1. V was clipped by 1 base and J by 3 bases; unmatched bases: 6. There are 17 residues in the CDR3. Germline CDR1 SGHNT, CDR2 YYREEE (reference sequence). The CDR3 reads CASSLPLGQGDTGELFF. The CDR3 nucleotides read TGTGCCAGCAGCTTGCCTCTCGGACAGGGGGACACCGGGGAGCTGTTTTTT.

The chain links TRBV29-1 to TRBJ2-5; 8 bases fit TRBD1. The germline V gene encodes CDR1 SQVTM and CDR2 ANQGSEA. J gave up 3 bases and V 3 bases, and 6 bases lay outside the gene matches. This CDR3 region has 14 residues. Here the CDR3 reads CSVDIGQGKETQYF. The CDR3 region has the DNA TGCAGCGTTGATATAGGACAGGGCAAAGAGACCCAGTACTTC.

The rearrangement links TRBV9 to TRBJ1-1; 8 nucleotides align to TRBD1. Germline CDR1 SGDLS, CDR2 YYNGEE. With V trimmed by 7 bases and J by 5 bases, 4 bases remained unmatched. This CDR3 comprises 12 residues. In DNA form, the CDR3 reads TGTGCCAGCGGACAGGGTTGGACTGAAGCTTTCTTT. Translation: CASGQGWTEAFF.

This clonotype was picked up a small number of times. CDR3 in DNA: TGTGCCATCAGTGATGAGCGGGGCTATGGCTACACCTTC. Its translation: CAISDERGYGYTF. The J gene is TRBJ1-2, the V gene TRBV10-3; no reliable D call. The CDR3 length is 13 residues. Trimming removed 3 bases from V and 4 bases from J, with 9 bases in between. The germline CDR1 and CDR2 sequences are ENHRY and SYGVKD.

At least ten counts were recorded for this clonotype. The V gene is TRBV14, the J gene TRBJ1-4, with 8 nucleotides matching TRBD1. V dropped 1 base and J dropped 11; count of bases not matched to a gene: 9. CDR1 and CDR2 from the germline V gene are SGHDN and FVKESK. The CDR3 is 15 residues long. For the CDR3, the DNA is TGTGCCAGCAGCCAAGCTTTGGGGACAGGAGAGAAACTGTTTTTT. It codes for CASSQALGTGEKLFF.

By sample fraction, this clonotype is medium-sized. The chain has TRBV7-9 and TRBJ2-7, with D possibly being TRBD1 (5 bases). Germline assignment: CDR1 SEHNR and CDR2 FQNEAQ (reference sequence). Trimming removed 5 bases at V and 0 bases at J, with 8 bases between. This CDR3 has 13 residues. CDR3 DNA: TGTGCCAGCAGCCGACAGAGCTCCTACGAGCAGTACTTC. It codes for CASSRQSSYEQYF.

There are many counts of this clonotype. The gene calls are TRBV18 and TRBJ1-2, with D uncertain. CDR1 is KGHSH and CDR2 is LQKENI in the germline V gene. Trimming took 3 bases from V and 3 from J, leaving 8 bases between them. The CDR3 has 13 amino acids. CDR3 in DNA: TGTGCCAGCTCACCGACATCGGACTATGGCTACACCTTC. This translates into CASSPTSDYGYTF.

The rearrangement links TRBV11-1 to TRBJ2-7; D is tentatively TRBD1 or TRBD2 (5 bases each). Trimming removed 1 base from V and 1 base from J, with 20 bases in between. CDR3 length equals 18 residues. Germline V gives CDR1 SGHAT, CDR2 FQDESV (reference sequence). CDR3 DNA: TGTGCCAGCAGCTTAGGGTCTGCGTCCGGGGCGTCTTCCTACGAGCAGTACTTC. Amino acids: CASSLGSASGASSYEQYF.

This rearrangement joins TRBV7-9 to TRBJ1-2; no clear D. Per the germline V gene, CDR1 is SEHNR and CDR2 is FQNEAQ (reference sequence). CDR3 length: 12 amino acids. The V gene lost 5 bases and the J gene lost 8 bases, with 12 bases spanning the gap. The CDR3: CASSATAGGYTF. Here the CDR3 DNA reads TGTGCCAGCAGCGCCACCGCAGGAGGCTACACCTTC.

The chain joins TRBV4-2 to TRBJ2-3; possibly TRBD2 for D (6 bases). Trimming stripped 1 base from V and 1 base from J, with 6 bases between. CDR3 length: 14 amino acids. Germline CDR1 is LGHNA and CDR2 is YNFKEQ. CDR3 amino acids: CASSQAGGTDTQYF. CDR3 in DNA: TGTGCCAGCAGCCAAGCGGGAGGCACAGATACGCAGTATTTT.

This sequence joins TRBV10-3 and TRBJ2-1; TRBD2 aligns across 14 bases. V lost 2 bases and J lost 8; bases outside the gene matches: 2. Germline lookup yields CDR1 ENHRY and CDR2 SYGVKD. CDR3 length: 15 residues. CDR3 bases: TGTGCCATCAGTGAGGGGACTAGCGGGAGTGATGAGCAGTTCTTC. Amino acid sequence: CAISEGTSGSDEQFF.

This chain joins TRBV20-1 and TRBJ2-7; 7 nucleotides match TRBD1. The germline V gene encodes CDR1 DFQATT and CDR2 SNEGSKA (reference sequence). The CDR3 totals 13 residues. Unmatched junction bases numbered 5, after V lost 2 bases and J lost 4 bases. This CDR3 reads CSARTGATYEQYF. The CDR3 DNA reads as TGCAGTGCTAGAACAGGGGCCACTTACGAGCAGTACTTC.

Details on this clonotype: An end of the junction differs from the germline gene, which may be a read error. The chain carries TRBV2 and TRBJ2-3, with D unclear. This CDR3 is built from 14 residues. Germline CDR1 and CDR2: SNHLY and FYNNEI. The CDR3 DNA is TGTGCCAGCAGTCCCCGAATCCACACAGATACGCAGAATTTT. Translating gives CASSPRIHTDTQNF.

The chain employs TRBV15 and TRBJ2-7, with D perhaps TRBD1 (5 bases). V lost 1 base and J lost 5, with 15 bases in between. Per germline, CDR1 LNHNV and CDR2 YYDKDF (reference sequence). This CDR3 comprises 15 residues. CDR3: CATSRVLGLGHEQYF. The CDR3 nucleotides are TGTGCCACCAGCAGAGTCTTGGGGCTCGGCCACGAGCAGTACTTC.

This clonotype was counted a single time. This rearrangement joins TRBV7-9 to TRBJ2-3; D gene unclear. The CDR3 sequence is 14 residues long. The ends were cut back, 1 base at V and 6 bases at J, with 11 bases in the middle. In germline, CDR1 is SEHNR, CDR2 FQNEAQ (reference sequence). Written as DNA, the CDR3 is TGTGCCAGCAGCTTAGGGAGACTGGGGGATACGCAGTATTTT. The encoded protein is CASSLGRLGDTQYF.

This chain uses TRBV7-7 with TRBJ2-6; no clear D. This CDR3 region has 12 residues. Per the germline V gene, CDR1 is SSHAT and CDR2 is FNYEAQ (reference sequence). The DNA of the CDR3 is TGTGGAACAGTCTCTGGGGCCAACGTCCTGACTTTC. Translating it yields CGTVSGANVLTF.

Concerning this clonotype itself: An end of the junction differs from the germline gene, which may be a read error. The chain combines TRBV4-2 with TRBJ2-3, with 8 bases aligning to TRBD2. Germline CDR1 is LGHNA and CDR2 is YNFKEQ. CDR3 length: 14 amino acids. The CDR3 nucleotides read TGTGCCCGCAGCCAAGCGGGAGCAGCAGATACGCAGTGTTTT. Its translation: CARSQAGAADTQCF.

The rearrangement joins TRBV25-1 to TRBJ2-6; TRBD1 matches at 7 bases. The CDR3 has 17 amino acids. Germline V gene data show CDR1 as MGHDK and CDR2 as SYGVNS. The J segment lost 0 bases and the V segment lost 6 bases, leaving 8 bases of the junction unmatched. CDR3 sequence: CASSKGDRNSGANVLTF. The CDR3 DNA reads as TGTGCCAGCAGCAAGGGGGACAGAAACTCTGGGGCCAACGTCCTGACTTTC.